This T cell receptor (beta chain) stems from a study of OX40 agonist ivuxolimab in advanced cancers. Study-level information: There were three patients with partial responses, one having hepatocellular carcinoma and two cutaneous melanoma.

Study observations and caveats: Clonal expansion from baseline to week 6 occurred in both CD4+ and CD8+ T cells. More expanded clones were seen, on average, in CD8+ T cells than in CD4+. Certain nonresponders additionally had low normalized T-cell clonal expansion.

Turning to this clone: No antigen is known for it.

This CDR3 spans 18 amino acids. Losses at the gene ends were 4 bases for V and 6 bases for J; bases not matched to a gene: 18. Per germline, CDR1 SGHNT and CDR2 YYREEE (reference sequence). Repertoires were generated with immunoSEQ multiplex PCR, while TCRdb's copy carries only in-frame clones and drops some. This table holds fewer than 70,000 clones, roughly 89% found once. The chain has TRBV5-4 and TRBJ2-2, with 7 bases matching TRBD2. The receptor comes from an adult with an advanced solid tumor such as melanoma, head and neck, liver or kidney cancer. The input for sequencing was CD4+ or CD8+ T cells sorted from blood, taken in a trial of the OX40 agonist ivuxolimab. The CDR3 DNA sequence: TGTGCCAGCAGCCCCTATGGGATTCTAGCGGAAGGTCCCGGGGAGCTGTTTTTT. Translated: CASSPYGILAEGPGELFF.